This T cell receptor (beta chain) originates from a study of blood T cell repertoires in COVID-19. Germline V CDR1 and CDR2: MDHEN, SYDVKM. There are 18 residues in the CDR3. V shed 1 base, J shed 10 bases, and the junction held 17 bases outside the gene matches. The protocol was immunoSEQ multiplex PCR, while the TCRdb copy is restricted to in-frame clones and leaves out a portion. The sample comprises just over 250,000 clones, 88% of which are singletons, and about a tenth rests with the top ten. V and J are TRBV28 and TRBJ1-5; TRBD1 agrees at 9 bases. Sample: peripheral blood. This TCR derives from a woman aged 70 to 79 with COVID-19, enrolled during active disease. This CDR3 is CASSLLRMGQGLGLPQHF. The CDR3 DNA follows: TGTGCCAGCAGTTTATTACGTATGGGACAGGGTCTTGGGCTACCCCAGCATTTT.